The 20 T cell receptor beta chains presented below share a single source sample, sequenced in a study of T cell responses to AZD1222 COVID-19 vaccine. Sequenced by immunoSEQ multiplex PCR; TCRdb stores in-frame clones only, minus some. The sample yields 90,000 to 95,000 clones, approximately 88% seen once. The sequences come from peripheral blood, collected 28 days after the second AZD1222 dose. Receptors originate from an adult who received the AZD1222 COVID-19 vaccine.

V gene TRBV7-2 combines with J gene TRBJ1-3; D is uncertain. The germline gives CDR1 SGHTA, CDR2 FQGNSA. Trimming shortened V by 6 bases and J by 0 bases, and 9 bases separated the two germline ends. The CDR3 runs to 14 residues. CDR3 protein: CASRPRSSGNTIYF. In DNA, the CDR3 is TGTGCCAGCAGGCCCAGGTCCTCTGGAAACACCATATATTTT.

The chain has TRBV7-8 and TRBJ1-2; D gene unclear. The CDR3 has 13 residues. Germline lookup yields CDR1 SGHVS and CDR2 FQNEAQ. Deletions cut 6 bases from V and 8 bases from J, with 16 bases between. Here the CDR3 DNA reads TGTGCCAGCAGATTACAGCCTTTCTCGGGCTACACCTTC. It is translated as CASRLQPFSGYTF. Using reference TRBV7-8 and TRBJ1-2 for the parts outside the CDR3, the full variable domain is GAGVSQSPRYKVAKRGQDVALRCDPISGHVSLFWYQQALGQGPEFLTYFQNEAQLDKSGLPSDRFFAERPEGSVSTLKIQRTQQEDSAVYLCASRLQPFSGYTFGSGTRLTVV.

This clone was detected ten times or more. This chain uses TRBV7-9 with TRBJ2-7; D remains ambiguous. V dropped 7 bases and J dropped 0 bases, with 7 bases sitting between them. Germline CDR1 reads SEHNR; CDR2 reads FQNEAQ (reference sequence). The CDR3 length is 12 residues. The CDR3 spells CASTQDSYEQYF. The CDR3 DNA follows: TGTGCCAGCACTCAGGACTCCTACGAGCAGTACTTC.

V usage is TRBV5-1 and J usage is TRBJ1-6; D is undetermined. The V end lost 1 base, the J end lost 5 bases, and 10 bases lay between the germline ends. Germline V gene data show CDR1 as SGHRS and CDR2 as YFSETQ. This CDR3 has 15 amino acids. The CDR3 coding sequence is TGCGCCAGCAGCTTGAGCCAGCCGGATAATTCACCCCTCCACTTT. Amino acid sequence: CASSLSQPDNSPLHF.

A few counts support this clone. The chain uses TRBV29-1 and TRBJ2-5; TRBD2 aligns across 7 bases. CDR1 is SQVTM and CDR2 is ANQGSEA in the germline V gene. The V segment lost 8 bases and the J segment 5 bases; nucleotides outside the gene matches: 14. This CDR3 is built from 14 residues. The CDR3 loop is CSSQTSSRSETQYF. Written as DNA, the CDR3 is TGCAGCTCCCAGACTAGCAGTAGGTCGGAGACCCAGTACTTC.

V gene TRBV27 combines with J gene TRBJ2-1; possibly TRBD1 for D (6 bases). Germline loops: CDR1 MNHEY, CDR2 SMNVEV (reference sequence). V lost 2 bases and J 6 bases, leaving 14 bases between the germline ends. The CDR3 extends over 15 amino acids. The CDR3 bases are TGTGCCAGCAGTTTAGTTCTGGGGGCCCCCAATGAGCAGTTCTTC. It translates to CASSLVLGAPNEQFF.

The V call is TRBV11-2, the J call TRBJ2-5; maybe TRBD1 (6 bases). V was clipped by 5 bases and J by 4 bases, with 14 bases between them. Germline assignment: CDR1 SGHAT and CDR2 FQNNGV. This CDR3 spans 14 amino acids. The CDR3 DNA reads as TGTGCCAGCAGCCCTGGACAGTCATCAGAGACCCAGTACTTC. Protein: CASSPGQSSETQYF.

This chain uses TRBV6-5 with TRBJ1-4; D is unresolved. The length of the CDR3 is 15 residues. Looked up from germline, CDR1 is MNHEY and CDR2 is SVGAGI. V lost 2 bases and J lost 0, with 7 bases in between. The CDR3 protein is CASSYRGSTNEKLFF. The CDR3 bases are TGTGCCAGCAGTTACAGAGGGTCAACTAATGAAAAACTGTTTTTT.

The gene calls are TRBV12-5 and TRBJ2-1; D may be TRBD1 (6 bases). The CDR3 consists of 13 residues. Germline loops: CDR1 LGHNT, CDR2 FRNRAP. V lost 7 bases to trimming and J lost 15 bases, with 22 bases between them. The CDR3 spells CASAATGHLRTFF. CDR3 nucleotides: TGTGCTAGTGCCGCGACAGGACACTTACGGACGTTCTTC.

The J gene is TRBJ1-1, the V gene TRBV7-2; weak D call: TRBD1 (6 bases). Looked up from germline, CDR1 is SGHTA and CDR2 is FQGNSA. V lost 4 bases and J lost 0, with 9 bases in between. The CDR3 runs to 14 residues. This CDR3 is CASSSGQLNTEAFF. CDR3 coding DNA: TGTGCCAGCAGCTCTGGACAGCTGAACACTGAAGCTTTCTTT.

The genes are TRBV5-6 and TRBJ1-2; no clear D gene. Trimming removed 4 bases from V and 1 base from J, with 8 bases in between. Per germline, CDR1 SGHDT and CDR2 YYEEEE. This CDR3 has 13 residues. DNA for the CDR3: TGTGCCAGCAGCCTCGACCGTAACTATGGCTACACCTTC. Translating gives CASSLDRNYGYTF.

The chain recombines TRBV6-5 with TRBJ1-1, with no clear D. This CDR3 has 15 residues. CDR1 and CDR2 (germline): MNHEY, SVGAGI. Deletions cut 0 bases from V and 2 bases from J, with 10 bases between. CDR3 nucleotides: TGTGCCAGCAGTTACTCGCCAGAGGTTAACACTGAAGCTTTCTTT. Translated, it gives CASSYSPEVNTEAFF.

The chain couples TRBV4-3 to TRBJ1-1; D might be TRBD1 (5 bases). V shed 1 base and J shed 1 base, with 16 bases lying between them. The germline V gene encodes CDR1 LGHNA and CDR2 YSLEER. The CDR3 length is 17 residues. The CDR3 nucleotides read TGCGCCAGCAGCCAAGCTGCGGACACCTGGTCGAACACTGAAGCTTTCTTT. Protein: CASSQAADTWSNTEAFF.

The V and J genes are TRBV5-6 and TRBJ2-3, with D perhaps matching TRBD2 (6 bases). Germline CDR1 is SGHDT and CDR2 is YYEEEE. The CDR3 extends over 16 amino acids. V lost 3 bases to trimming and J lost 0 bases, with 14 bases between them. CDR3 protein: CASSWRGRTSTDTQYF. The CDR3 coding sequence is TGTGCCAGCAGCTGGAGGGGACGGACTAGCACAGATACGCAGTATTTT.

The J gene is TRBJ2-3, the V gene TRBV12-3 or TRBV12-4, with D possibly matching TRBD2 (5 bases). This CDR3 has 13 residues. Trimming cost V 5 bases and J 4 bases, with 10 bases left between them. This CDR3 reads CASSAGISDTQYF. Here the CDR3 DNA reads TGTGCCAGCAGTGCCGGGATATCAGATACGCAGTATTTT.

The J gene is TRBJ2-1, the V gene TRBV5-1, with a possible D match to TRBD2 (6 bases). Germline loops: CDR1 SGHRS, CDR2 YFSETQ. Trimming took 5 bases from V and 4 from J, leaving 10 bases between them. The CDR3 loop spans 13 amino acids. CDR3 coding DNA: TGCGCCAGCAGTCGGGACTCTTACAATGAGCAGTTCTTC. This translates into CASSRDSYNEQFF.

The chain carries TRBV6-1 and TRBJ2-5; possibly TRBD2 for D (6 bases). The V gene lost 6 bases and the J gene lost 1 base, with 9 bases spanning the gap. CDR1 and CDR2 from the germline V gene are MNHNS and SASEGT. There are 13 residues in the CDR3. The CDR3 DNA sequence: TGTGCCAGCAGCCGGGACTTCCAAGAGACCCAGTACTTC. Its protein is CASSRDFQETQYF.

The chain links TRBV4-2 to TRBJ2-4; D is unresolved. V lost 3 bases, J lost 7 bases, and 13 bases lay in between. In germline, CDR1 is LGHNA, CDR2 YNFKEQ. This CDR3 has 14 amino acids. The CDR3 coding sequence is TGTGCCAGCAGCCAGGTAGCATCCGCCAACATTCAGTACTTC. It encodes CASSQVASANIQYF.

The chain uses TRBV5-1 and TRBJ2-1, with 10 bases matching TRBD2. The CDR3 extends over 18 amino acids. From germline, CDR1 is SGHRS and CDR2 YFSETQ. J gave up 6 bases and V 4 bases, and 16 bases lay outside the gene matches. CDR3 nucleotide sequence: TGCGCCAGCAGCCCTTGGGGTAGCGGGGGGCCAGGGGGCAATGAGCAGTTCTTC. This gives the protein CASSPWGSGGPGGNEQFF.

The chain links TRBV6-5 to TRBJ2-1, with D perhaps matching TRBD2 (5 bases). Trimming left V 4 bases short and J 2 bases short, with 15 bases between. This CDR3 region has 16 residues. CDR1 and CDR2 from the germline V gene are MNHEY and SVGAGI. The CDR3 sequence is CASSSRSRGTYNEQFF. In DNA form, the CDR3 reads TGTGCCAGCAGTTCCCGGTCCCGGGGAACCTACAATGAGCAGTTCTTC.